The sequence of this T cell receptor (beta chain) was determined in a study of shared clonotypes between healthy human individuals. Worth noting for this clone: Other DNA sequences in the same sample also yield this CDR3.

The CDR3 spans 15 residues. Germline V gene sequence: CDR1 SGHRS, CDR2 YFSETQ. V was trimmed by 3 bases and J by 0 bases, leaving 10 bases between them. Assay: immunoSEQ multiplex PCR; the TCRdb copy retains only in-frame clones and omits some. This sample carries approximately 640,000 clones, about 78% of them seen once, and the ten largest clones take 1.8%. The chain employs TRBV5-1 and TRBJ2-1; D unresolved. The sample consisted of memory CD4+ T cells sorted from blood. Noted subset: CD45RA-negative fraction. This TCR was recovered from a woman aged 25 to 39 in good health. The CDR3, as DNA: TGCGCCAGCAGCTCTGACCTGAGCTCCTACAATGAGCAGTTCTTC. It yields the protein CASSSDLSSYNEQFF.